One and the same sample provided the 30 T cell receptor beta chains below, sequenced in a study of blood T cell repertoires in COVID-19. The repertoire was sequenced with immunoSEQ multiplex PCR; TCRdb's copy has only in-frame clones and lacks some. The sample yields 69,000 or so clones, 84% seen once. Sequenced input: peripheral blood. These receptors all stem from a man aged 50-60 years with COVID-19, enrolled during active disease.

The rearrangement links TRBV12-5 to TRBJ1-4; no definite D call. V gave up 1 base and J gave up 11 bases, with 20 bases separating them. This CDR3 spans 16 amino acids. The V gene's germline CDR1 is LGHNT and CDR2 FRNRAP. The DNA for the CDR3 is TGTGCTAGTGGTTTGGATACTTTTAGGAGTCGAAGGAAACTGTTTTTT. Encoded protein: CASGLDTFRSRRKLFF. Supplemented by reference TRBV12-5 and TRBJ1-4, the full variable domain reads DARVTQTPRHKVTEMGQEVTMRCQPILGHNTVFWYRQTMMQGLELLAYFRNRAPLDDSGMPKDRFSAEMPDATLATLKIQPSEPRDSAVYFCASGLDTFRSRRKLFFGSGTQLSVL.

The chain combines TRBV23-1 with TRBJ2-7; 7 bases match TRBD1. TRBV23-1 carries the ORF label, with uncertain function. Trimming at V came to 3 bases and at J to 2 bases, leaving 7 bases not matched to a gene. The CDR3 contains 15 residues. In DNA, the CDR3 is TGCGCCAGCAGTCACTCGGGACAGCTTACCTACGAGCAGTACTTC. Translation gives CASSHSGQLTYEQYF.

V is TRBV6-1 and J is TRBJ2-5; 7 nucleotides match TRBD2. This CDR3 region has 17 residues. With V trimmed by 2 bases and J by 2 bases, 11 bases remained unmatched. Germline V gene sequence: CDR1 MNHNS, CDR2 SASEGT. The DNA for the CDR3 is TGTGCCAGCAGTGAATCCCCCGGGGGGAGGGGACAAGAGACCCAGTACTTC. This codes for CASSESPGGRGQETQYF.

V is TRBV15 and J is TRBJ2-3, with D unclear. This CDR3 region has 13 residues. CDR1 LNHNV and CDR2 YYDKDF come from the germline V gene (reference sequence). With 1 base removed from V and 5 bases from J, the gap between germline ends came to 7 bases. DNA of the CDR3: TGTGCCACCAGCAGAGCGATCAGAGATACGCAGTATTTT. It codes for CATSRAIRDTQYF.

The chain couples TRBV14 to TRBJ2-7; 12 nucleotides agree with TRBD1. Germline trimming cut 1 base from V and 5 bases from J; bases unmatched to any gene: 6. The CDR3 spans 16 residues. Per the germline V gene, CDR1 is SGHDN and CDR2 is FVKESK. This CDR3 reads CASSQVGTGGWDEQYF. DNA of the CDR3: TGTGCCAGCAGCCAAGTGGGGACAGGGGGCTGGGACGAGCAGTACTTC.

The genes are TRBV9 and TRBJ1-2; 9 nucleotides line up with TRBD1. V was pared by 3 bases and J by 5 bases, with 8 bases of the junction left unmatched. This CDR3 is 15 amino acids long. The V gene's germline CDR1 is SGDLS and CDR2 YYNGEE. The CDR3 spells CASSEEDRGWYGYTF. CDR3 coding DNA: TGTGCCAGCAGCGAGGAAGACAGGGGGTGGTATGGCTACACCTTC.

This rearrangement joins TRBV14 to TRBJ2-5; D perhaps matches TRBD1 (6 bases). Trimming took 0 bases from V and 4 from J, leaving 15 bases between them. The CDR3 sequence is 16 residues long. CDR1 SGHDN and CDR2 FVKESK come from the germline V gene. CDR3 in DNA: TGTGCCAGCAGCCAAGATCAAACAGGGCGTCGAGAGACCCAGTACTTC. Translated, it gives CASSQDQTGRRETQYF. Variable domain in full (rest from reference TRBV14 and TRBJ2-5): EAGVTQFPSHSVIEKGQTVTLRCDPISGHDNLYWYRRVMGKEIKFLLHFVKESKQDESGMPNNRFLAERTGGTYSTLKVQPAELEDSGVYFCASSQDQTGRRETQYFGPGTRLLVL.

The chain employs TRBV18 and TRBJ1-5; D call uncertain. V was cut by 4 bases and J by 5 bases, with 9 bases left in between. The length of the CDR3 is 13 residues. CDR1 is KGHSH, CDR2 LQKENI, per germline. For the CDR3, the DNA is TGTGCCAGCTCACGCGGGGAAGATCAGCCCCAGCATTTT. This encodes CASSRGEDQPQHF.

The chain combines TRBV30 with TRBJ1-1, with a tentative D call TRBD1 (5 bases). The CDR3 covers 14 residues. Germline CDR1 reads GTSNPN; CDR2 reads SVGIG (reference sequence). Trimming left V 2 bases short and J 5 bases short, with 15 bases between. CDR3 residues: CAWSRPGRNTEAFF. CDR3 nucleotide sequence: TGTGCCTGGAGTAGGCCAGGGAGGAATACTGAAGCTTTCTTT.

This clone is a singleton in its sample. V gene TRBV3-1 (or the pseudogene TRBV3-2) combines with J gene TRBJ2-1, with unresolved D. With 1 base removed from V and 0 bases from J, the gap between germline ends came to 7 bases. Looked up from germline, CDR1 is LGHDT and CDR2 is YNNKEL (reference sequence). This CDR3 contains 15 residues. DNA for the CDR3: TGTGCCAGCAGCCAAGGTTCTCTCTCCTACAATGAGCAGTTCTTC. It is translated as CASSQGSLSYNEQFF.

The chain has TRBV5-8 and TRBJ2-3; a weak D match, TRBD2 (6 bases). This CDR3 spans 15 amino acids. CDR1 is SGHTS, CDR2 YDEGEE, per germline. The ends were cut back, 2 bases at V and 2 bases at J, with 12 bases in the middle. CDR3 sequence (DNA): TGTGCCAGCAGCTTCGGTAGCGGACACACAGATACGCAGTATTTT. It encodes CASSFGSGHTDTQYF.

The chain uses TRBV3-1 (or the pseudogene TRBV3-2) and TRBJ2-5; no definite D call. CDR1 LGHDT and CDR2 YNNKEL come from the germline V gene (reference sequence). CDR3 length equals 14 residues. The V and J ends lost 1 base and 5 bases respectively, with 11 bases between them. CDR3 loop: CASSQARAFETQYF. The CDR3 coding sequence is TGTGCCAGCAGCCAAGCACGAGCCTTTGAGACCCAGTACTTC.

V usage is TRBV19 and J usage is TRBJ1-2, with D perhaps TRBD1 (5 bases). The length of the CDR3 is 16 residues. Germline-derived CDR1 and CDR2 are LNHDA and SQIVND (reference sequence). Trimming shortened V by 3 bases and J by 5 bases, and 19 bases separated the two germline ends. The CDR3 sequence is CASSIIPSRRVYGYTF. DNA of the CDR3: TGTGCCAGTAGTATTATCCCCTCGCGCAGGGTATATGGCTACACCTTC.

The chain joins TRBV5-4 to TRBJ2-1; no firm D call. Trimming removed 2 bases at V and 4 bases at J, with 7 bases between. CDR1 and CDR2 (germline): SGHNT, YYREEE (reference sequence). The CDR3 sequence is 13 residues long. This CDR3 is CASSLQNYNEQFF. In DNA form, the CDR3 reads TGTGCCAGCAGCTTACAGAATTACAATGAGCAGTTCTTC.

This clone was detected a few times. This chain uses TRBV9 with TRBJ2-1; TRBD2 might be the D (6 bases). The CDR3 loop spans 15 amino acids. Between the trimmed V and J ends, which lost 4 bases and 4 bases, there was a span of 15 bases. CDR1 SGDLS and CDR2 YYNGEE come from the germline V gene. CDR3 region: CASSPGRGPYNEQFF. Written as DNA, the CDR3 is TGTGCCAGCAGCCCCGGGCGGGGCCCATACAATGAGCAGTTCTTC.

This chain connects TRBV27 to TRBJ2-7; D possibly corresponds to TRBD2 (5 bases). CDR1 and CDR2 from the germline V gene are MNHEY and SMNVEV (reference sequence). The V end was cut by 5 bases, the J end by 4 bases, with 12 bases between. CDR3 size: 13 residues. CDR3: CASSPRTQYEQYF. CDR3 DNA: TGTGCCAGCAGTCCCAGGACTCAGTACGAGCAGTACTTC.

This chain joins TRBV27 and TRBJ1-3, with 9 bases matching TRBD1. V lost 1 base and J lost 3; bases outside the gene matches: 7. The CDR3 extends over 17 amino acids. Germline V gene data show CDR1 as MNHEY and CDR2 as SMNVEV (reference sequence). The CDR3 DNA follows: TGTGCCAGCAGTTTATTGTTCCAGGACAGGGGTGGAAACACCATATATTTT. This encodes CASSLLFQDRGGNTIYF.

This chain uses TRBV5-1 with TRBJ2-2; 7 bases are a match to TRBD1. From germline, CDR1 is SGHRS and CDR2 YFSETQ. Trimming cost V 4 bases and J 3 bases; bases outside gene matches: 9. The CDR3 has 16 amino acids. The CDR3: CASSAPETGDTGELFF. The CDR3 DNA sequence: TGCGCCAGCAGCGCCCCTGAAACAGGGGACACCGGGGAGCTGTTTTTT.

In its sample, this clone was seen a few times. The J gene is TRBJ2-3, the V gene TRBV3-1 (or the pseudogene TRBV3-2); TRBD2 matches at 8 bases. J was trimmed by 6 bases and V by 10 bases; bases with no gene match: 12. The CDR3 extends over 14 amino acids. Germline lookup yields CDR1 LGHDT and CDR2 YNNKEL (reference sequence). CDR3 sequence reads: CATAQRAGGDTQYF. Here the CDR3 DNA reads TGTGCCACCGCCCAGCGGGCGGGGGGTGATACGCAGTATTTT.

The chain is built from TRBV10-3 and TRBJ2-5, with 10 bases identical to TRBD2. J was trimmed by 4 bases and V by 4 bases; bases with no gene match: 6. Germline CDR1 is ENHRY and CDR2 is SYGVKD. There are 15 residues in the CDR3. Here the CDR3 DNA reads TGTGCCATCAGTGCCCTAGCGGGGGCGGCAGAGACCCAGTACTTC. Residues: CAISALAGAAETQYF.

This chain connects TRBV7-2 to TRBJ1-3, with D uncertain. The CDR3 is 16 residues long. Trimming stripped 5 bases from V and 3 bases from J, with 17 bases between. Germline V gene lookup returns CDR1 SGHTA and CDR2 FQGNSA. The CDR3 DNA is TGTGCCAGCAGCCCGAGAGTTACAGCCTTTGGAAACACCATATATTTT. This translates into CASSPRVTAFGNTIYF. The full variable domain, with the rest looked up from reference TRBV7-2 and TRBJ1-3, is GAGVSQSPSNKVTEKGKDVELRCDPISGHTALYWYRQSLGQGLEFLIYFQGNSAPDKSGLPSDRFSAERTGGSVSTLTIQRTQQEDSAVYLCASSPRVTAFGNTIYFGEGSWLTVV.

This sequence joins TRBV19 and TRBJ1-5; D is ambiguous. The CDR3 has 15 amino acids. V dropped 5 bases and J dropped 0 bases, with 11 bases sitting between them. CDR1 and CDR2 (germline): LNHDA, SQIVND (reference sequence). Here the CDR3 DNA reads TGTGCCAGTAGTTTCTCCCTCTATAGCAATCAGCCCCAGCATTTT. Protein: CASSFSLYSNQPQHF.

The chain's CDR3 is CASSSPGQGKETQYF. The CDR3 coding sequence is TGTGCCAGCAGTTCCCCGGGACAGGGAAAAGAGACCCAGTACTTC. The chain carries TRBV6-5 and TRBJ2-5, with 9 bases identical to TRBD1. J gave up 3 bases and V 4 bases, and 6 bases lay outside the gene matches. Germline V gene data show CDR1 as MNHEY and CDR2 as SVGAGI. CDR3 length equals 15 residues.

This clone appeared a single time. This rearrangement joins TRBV19 to TRBJ2-6; D may be TRBD1 (5 bases). The CDR3 extends over 17 amino acids. Trimming pared 6 bases from V and 1 base from J, leaving 16 bases between. Per the germline V gene, CDR1 is LNHDA and CDR2 is SQIVND (reference sequence). CDR3: CASRSSGYYSGANVLTF. CDR3 in DNA: TGTGCCAGTAGGTCTTCAGGGTATTATTCTGGGGCCAACGTCCTGACTTTC. The entire variable domain, with the rest obtained from reference TRBV19 and TRBJ2-6, is as follows: DGGITQSPKYLFRKEGQNVTLSCEQNLNHDAMYWYRQDPGQGLRLIYYSQIVNDFQKGDIAEGYSVSREKKESFPLTVTSAQKNPTAFYLCASRSSGYYSGANVLTFGAGSRLTVL.

This clone was observed once. The chain carries TRBV5-4 and TRBJ1-1, with D perhaps TRBD1 (6 bases). Per germline, CDR1 SGHNT and CDR2 YYREEE (reference sequence). Between the trimmed V and J ends, which lost 4 bases and 7 bases, there was a span of 14 bases. This CDR3 is built from 13 residues. The CDR3 protein is CASSRGQSHEAFF. The CDR3 nucleotides are TGTGCCAGCAGCCGTGGACAGTCACATGAAGCTTTCTTT.

This CDR3 reads CASSLSLAGETQYF. The CDR3 DNA reads TGTGCCAGCAGCTTATCTCTAGCGGGGGAGACCCAGTACTTC. V and J are TRBV7-2 and TRBJ2-5, with TRBD2 matching over 9 bases. Germline values: CDR1 SGHTA, CDR2 FQGNSA. The ends lost 2 bases at V and 5 bases at J; junction bases unmatched: 3. The CDR3 consists of 14 residues. Drawing the rest from reference TRBV7-2 and TRBJ2-5, the complete variable domain is GAGVSQSPSNKVTEKGKDVELRCDPISGHTALYWYRQSLGQGLEFLIYFQGNSAPDKSGLPSDRFSAERTGGSVSTLTIQRTQQEDSAVYLCASSLSLAGETQYFGPGTRLLVL.

The rearrangement joins TRBV7-2 to TRBJ1-6; possibly TRBD1 for D (6 bases). Germline assignment: CDR1 SGHTA and CDR2 FQGNSA. This CDR3 has 14 amino acids. V was shortened by 6 bases and J by 5 bases, with 11 bases between the two germline ends. Written as DNA, the CDR3 is TGTGCCAGCAGGATACAGGGCGATAATTCACCCCTCCACTTT. Amino acid sequence: CASRIQGDNSPLHF.

The chain combines TRBV6-2 or TRBV6-3 with TRBJ2-7; 10 bases agree with TRBD1. Unmatched junction bases numbered 6, after V lost 2 bases and J lost 5 bases. CDR1 is MNHEY, CDR2 SVGEGT, per germline. This CDR3 comprises 15 residues. The CDR3 region has the DNA TGTGCCAGCAGTTACCCGGGACAGGGGATTGACGAGCAGTACTTC. It is translated as CASSYPGQGIDEQYF.

CDR3 loop: CASSSTSGDPDTQYF. The CDR3 DNA reads TGTGCCAGCAGCTCGACTAGCGGGGACCCAGATACGCAGTATTTT. This chain joins TRBV11-2 and TRBJ2-3; TRBD2 matches 11 bases. V was clipped by 4 bases and J by 4 bases; unmatched bases: 4. This CDR3 has 15 residues. Germline V CDR1 and CDR2: SGHAT, FQNNGV.

This clone occurred once. The chain links TRBV3-1 (or the pseudogene TRBV3-2) to TRBJ2-1; 9 bases are shared with TRBD1. Trimming took 1 base from V and 7 from J; bases not matched to a gene: 11. The germline CDR1 and CDR2 sequences are LGHDT and YNNKEL (reference sequence). This CDR3 contains 17 residues. CDR3 nucleotides: TGTGCCAGCAGCCAAGGACGTTACGGGGGACAGGGAAATGAGCAGTTCTTC. It encodes CASSQGRYGGQGNEQFF.